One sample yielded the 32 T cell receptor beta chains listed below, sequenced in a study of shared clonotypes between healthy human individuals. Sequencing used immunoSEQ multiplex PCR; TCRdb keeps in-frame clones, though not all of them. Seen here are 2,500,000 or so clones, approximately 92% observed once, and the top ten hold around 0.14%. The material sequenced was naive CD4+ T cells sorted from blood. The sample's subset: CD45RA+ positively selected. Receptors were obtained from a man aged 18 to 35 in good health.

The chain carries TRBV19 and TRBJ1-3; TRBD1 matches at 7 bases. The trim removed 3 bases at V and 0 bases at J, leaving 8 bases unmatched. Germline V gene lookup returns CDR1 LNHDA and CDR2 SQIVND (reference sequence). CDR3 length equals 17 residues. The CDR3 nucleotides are TGTGCCAGTAGTATGGTTTGGACAGGCCCCTCTGGAAACACCATATATTTT. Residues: CASSMVWTGPSGNTIYF.

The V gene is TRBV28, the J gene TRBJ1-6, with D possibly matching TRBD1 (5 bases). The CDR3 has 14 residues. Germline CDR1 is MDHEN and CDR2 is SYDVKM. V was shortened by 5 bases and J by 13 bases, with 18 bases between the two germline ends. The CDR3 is CASSPYTPGHPLHF. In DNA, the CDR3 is TGTGCCAGCAGTCCATATACCCCGGGGCATCCCCTCCACTTT. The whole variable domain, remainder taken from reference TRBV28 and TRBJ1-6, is DVKVTQSSRYLVKRTGEKVFLECVQDMDHENMFWYRQDPGLGLRLIYFSYDVKMKEKGDIPEGYSVSREKKERFSLILESASTNQTSMYLCASSPYTPGHPLHFGNGTRLTVT.

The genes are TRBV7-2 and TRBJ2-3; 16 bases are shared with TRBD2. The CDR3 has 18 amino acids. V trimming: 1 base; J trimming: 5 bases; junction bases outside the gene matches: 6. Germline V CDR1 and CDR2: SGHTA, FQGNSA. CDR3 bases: TGTGCCAGCAGCTTAGGCGGGACTAGCGGGAGGGAGAGAGATACGCAGTATTTT. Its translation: CASSLGGTSGRERDTQYF.

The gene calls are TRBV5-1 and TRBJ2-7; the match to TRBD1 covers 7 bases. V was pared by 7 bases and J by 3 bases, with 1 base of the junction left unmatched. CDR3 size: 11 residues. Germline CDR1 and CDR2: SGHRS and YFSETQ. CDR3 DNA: TGCGCCAGCGGACAGGACTACGAGCAGTACTTC. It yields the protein CASGQDYEQYF. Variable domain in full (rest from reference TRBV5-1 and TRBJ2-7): KAGVTQTPRYLIKTRGQQVTLSCSPISGHRSVSWYQQTPGQGLQFLFEYFSETQRNKGNFPGRFSGRQFSNSRSEMNVSTLELGDSALYLCASGQDYEQYFGPGTRLTVT.

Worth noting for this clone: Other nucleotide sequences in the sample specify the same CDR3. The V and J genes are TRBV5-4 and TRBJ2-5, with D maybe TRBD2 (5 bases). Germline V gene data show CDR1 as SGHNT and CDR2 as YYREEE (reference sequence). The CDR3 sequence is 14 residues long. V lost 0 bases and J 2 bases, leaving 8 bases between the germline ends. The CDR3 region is CASSLVGVQETQYF. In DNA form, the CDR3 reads TGTGCCAGCAGCTTGGTCGGGGTTCAAGAGACCCAGTACTTC.

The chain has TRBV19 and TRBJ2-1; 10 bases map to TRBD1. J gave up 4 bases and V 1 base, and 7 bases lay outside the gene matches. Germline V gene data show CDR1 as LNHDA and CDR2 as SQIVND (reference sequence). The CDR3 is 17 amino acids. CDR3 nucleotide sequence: TGTGCCAGTAGTATAGGGAAGCGGGACAGGGGTTACAATGAGCAGTTCTTC. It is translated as CASSIGKRDRGYNEQFF.

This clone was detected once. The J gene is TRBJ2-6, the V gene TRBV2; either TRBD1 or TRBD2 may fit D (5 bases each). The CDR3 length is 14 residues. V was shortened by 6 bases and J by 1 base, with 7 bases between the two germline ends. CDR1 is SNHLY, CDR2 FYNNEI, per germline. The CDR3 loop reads CASRRGSGANVLTF. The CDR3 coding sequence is TGTGCCAGCAGGAGGGGTTCTGGGGCCAACGTCCTGACTTTC.

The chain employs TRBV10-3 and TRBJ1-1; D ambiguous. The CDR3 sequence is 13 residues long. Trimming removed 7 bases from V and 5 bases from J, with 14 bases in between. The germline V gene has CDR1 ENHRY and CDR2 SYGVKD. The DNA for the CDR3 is TGTGCCATCACCGCTACAGAATCGACTGAAGCTTTCTTT. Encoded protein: CAITATESTEAFF.

The CDR3 bases are TGTGCCAGCAGCTTATCCGGACAGGACTTCTACGAGCAGTACTTC. Protein: CASSLSGQDFYEQYF. The chain links TRBV7-2 to TRBJ2-7; 7 nucleotides align to TRBD1. The CDR3 runs 15 residues. V was clipped by 2 bases and J by 3 bases; unmatched bases: 7. The germline gives CDR1 SGHTA, CDR2 FQGNSA.

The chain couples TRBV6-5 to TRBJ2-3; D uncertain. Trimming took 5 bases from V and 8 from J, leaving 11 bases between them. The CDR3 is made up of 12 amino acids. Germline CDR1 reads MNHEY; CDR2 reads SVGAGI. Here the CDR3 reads CASSGPEGTQYF. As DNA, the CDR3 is TGTGCCAGCAGTGGACCCGAAGGTACGCAGTATTTT.

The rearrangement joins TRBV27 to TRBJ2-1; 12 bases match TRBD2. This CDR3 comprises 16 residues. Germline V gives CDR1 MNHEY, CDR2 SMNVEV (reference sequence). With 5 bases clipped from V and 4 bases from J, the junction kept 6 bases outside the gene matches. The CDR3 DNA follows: TGTGCCAGCAGTCCGGCCGGGACTAGCGGGTACAATGAGCAGTTCTTC. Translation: CASSPAGTSGYNEQFF.

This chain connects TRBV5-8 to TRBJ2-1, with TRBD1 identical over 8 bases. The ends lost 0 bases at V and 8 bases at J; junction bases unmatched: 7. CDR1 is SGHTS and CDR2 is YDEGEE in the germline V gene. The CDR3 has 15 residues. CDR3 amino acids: CASSLAWDRWDEQFF. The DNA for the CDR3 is TGTGCCAGCAGCTTGGCTTGGGACAGGTGGGATGAGCAGTTCTTC.

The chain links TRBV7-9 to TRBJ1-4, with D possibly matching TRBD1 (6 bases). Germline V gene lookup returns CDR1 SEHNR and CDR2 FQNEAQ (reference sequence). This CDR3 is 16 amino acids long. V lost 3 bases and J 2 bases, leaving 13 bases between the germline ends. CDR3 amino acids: CASSLRGSGTNEKLFF. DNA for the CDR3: TGTGCCAGCAGCTTGAGGGGGTCGGGGACTAATGAAAAACTGTTTTTT.

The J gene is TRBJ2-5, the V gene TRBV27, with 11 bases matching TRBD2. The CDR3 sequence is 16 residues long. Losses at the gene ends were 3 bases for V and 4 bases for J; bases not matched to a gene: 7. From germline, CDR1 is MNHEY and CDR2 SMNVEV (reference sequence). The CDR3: CASSLSSGRVRETQYF. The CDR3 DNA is TGTGCCAGCAGTTTGAGTAGCGGGAGGGTTCGAGAGACCCAGTACTTC.

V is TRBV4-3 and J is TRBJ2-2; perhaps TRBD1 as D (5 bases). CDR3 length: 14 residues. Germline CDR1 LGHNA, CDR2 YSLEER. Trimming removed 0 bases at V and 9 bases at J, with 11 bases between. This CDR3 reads CASSQDAGPRELFF. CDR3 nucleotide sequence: TGCGCCAGCAGCCAAGATGCAGGGCCCCGGGAGCTGTTTTTT.

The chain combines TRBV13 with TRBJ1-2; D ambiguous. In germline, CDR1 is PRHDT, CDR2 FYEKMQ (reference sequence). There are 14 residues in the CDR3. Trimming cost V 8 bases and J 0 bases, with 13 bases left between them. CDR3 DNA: TGTGCCAGCGGTTGGCCCATAGCTAACTATGGCTACACCTTC. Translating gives CASGWPIANYGYTF.

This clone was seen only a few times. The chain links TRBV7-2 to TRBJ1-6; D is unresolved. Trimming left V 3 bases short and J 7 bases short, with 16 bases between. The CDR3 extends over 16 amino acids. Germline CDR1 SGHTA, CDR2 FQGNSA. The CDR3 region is CASSFSASGNNSPLHF. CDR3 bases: TGTGCCAGCAGCTTTTCGGCTTCCGGTAACAATTCACCCCTCCACTTT. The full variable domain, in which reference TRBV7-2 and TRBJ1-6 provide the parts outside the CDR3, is GAGVSQSPSNKVTEKGKDVELRCDPISGHTALYWYRQSLGQGLEFLIYFQGNSAPDKSGLPSDRFSAERTGGSVSTLTIQRTQQEDSAVYLCASSFSASGNNSPLHFGNGTRLTVT.

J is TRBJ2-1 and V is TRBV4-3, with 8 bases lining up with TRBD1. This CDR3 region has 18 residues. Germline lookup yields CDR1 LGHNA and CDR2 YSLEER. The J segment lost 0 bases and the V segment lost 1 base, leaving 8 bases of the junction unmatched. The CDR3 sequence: CASSQGRGLSPSYNEQFF. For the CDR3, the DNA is TGCGCCAGCAGCCAAGGCAGGGGGCTATCGCCCTCCTACAATGAGCAGTTCTTC.

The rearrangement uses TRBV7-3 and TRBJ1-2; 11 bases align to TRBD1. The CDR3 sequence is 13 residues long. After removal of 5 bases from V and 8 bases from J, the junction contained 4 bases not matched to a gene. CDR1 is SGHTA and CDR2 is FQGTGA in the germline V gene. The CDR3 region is CASSPDRGLGYTF. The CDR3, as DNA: TGTGCCAGCAGCCCGGACAGGGGGCTAGGCTACACCTTC.

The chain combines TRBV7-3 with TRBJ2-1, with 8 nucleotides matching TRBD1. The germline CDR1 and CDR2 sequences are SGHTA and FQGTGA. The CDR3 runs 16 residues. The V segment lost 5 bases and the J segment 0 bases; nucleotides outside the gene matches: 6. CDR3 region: CASSLDGTGSYNEQFF. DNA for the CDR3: TGTGCCAGCAGCCTCGATGGGACAGGCTCCTACAATGAGCAGTTCTTC.

Here the CDR3 DNA reads TGTGCCAGCAGTCTGACTAGCGGGGGAACCTACGAGCAGTACTTC. Translated, it gives CASSLTSGGTYEQYF. The J gene is TRBJ2-7, the V gene TRBV27, with 12 bases fitting TRBD2. Germline loops: CDR1 MNHEY, CDR2 SMNVEV (reference sequence). V lost 5 bases, J lost 2 bases, and 4 bases stayed unmatched. The CDR3 loop spans 15 amino acids.

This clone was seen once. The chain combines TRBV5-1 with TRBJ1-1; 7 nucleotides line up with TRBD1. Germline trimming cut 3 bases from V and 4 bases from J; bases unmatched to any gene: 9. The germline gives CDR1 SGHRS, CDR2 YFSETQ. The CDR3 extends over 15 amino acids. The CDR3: CASSSLQGMGTEAFF. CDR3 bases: TGCGCCAGCAGCTCCCTACAGGGGATGGGCACTGAAGCTTTCTTT.

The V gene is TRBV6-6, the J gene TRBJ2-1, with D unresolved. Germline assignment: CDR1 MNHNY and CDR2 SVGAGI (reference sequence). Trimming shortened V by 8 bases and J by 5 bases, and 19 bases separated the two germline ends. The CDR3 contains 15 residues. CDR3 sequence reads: CASRPLDLTDNEQFF. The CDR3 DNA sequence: TGTGCCAGCCGACCTCTGGACCTTACTGACAATGAGCAGTTCTTC.

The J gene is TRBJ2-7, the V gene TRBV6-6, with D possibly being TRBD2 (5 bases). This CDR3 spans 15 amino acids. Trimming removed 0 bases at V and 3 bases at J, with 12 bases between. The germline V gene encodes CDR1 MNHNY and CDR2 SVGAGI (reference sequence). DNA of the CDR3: TGTGCCAGCAGTTACTCAATGGACTCCCACTACGAGCAGTACTTC. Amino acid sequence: CASSYSMDSHYEQYF.

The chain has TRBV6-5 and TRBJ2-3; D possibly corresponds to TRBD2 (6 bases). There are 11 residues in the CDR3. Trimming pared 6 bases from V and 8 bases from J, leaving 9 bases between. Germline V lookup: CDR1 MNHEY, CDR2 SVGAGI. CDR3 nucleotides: TGTGCCAGCAGACGGAGGGCTACGCAGTATTTT. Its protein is CASRRRATQYF.

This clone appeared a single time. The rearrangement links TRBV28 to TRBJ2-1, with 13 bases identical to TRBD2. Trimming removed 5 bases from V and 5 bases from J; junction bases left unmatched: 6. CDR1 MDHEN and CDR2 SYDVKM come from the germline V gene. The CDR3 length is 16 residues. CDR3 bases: TGTGCCAGCAGTCTAGGACTAGCGGGAGTAAACAATGAGCAGTTCTTC. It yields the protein CASSLGLAGVNNEQFF.

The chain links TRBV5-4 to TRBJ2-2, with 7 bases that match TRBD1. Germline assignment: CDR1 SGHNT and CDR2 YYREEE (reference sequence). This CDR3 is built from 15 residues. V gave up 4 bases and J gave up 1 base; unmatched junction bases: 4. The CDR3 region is CASSQTGLNTGELFF. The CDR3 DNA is TGTGCCAGCAGCCAGACAGGGCTGAACACCGGGGAGCTGTTTTTT.

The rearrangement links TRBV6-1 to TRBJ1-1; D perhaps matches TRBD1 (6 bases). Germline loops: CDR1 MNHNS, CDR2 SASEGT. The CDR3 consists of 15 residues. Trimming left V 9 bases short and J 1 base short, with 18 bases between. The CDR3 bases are TGTGCCAGTTTCGGGGGCGCCGTGACGAACACTGAAGCTTTCTTT. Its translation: CASFGGAVTNTEAFF.

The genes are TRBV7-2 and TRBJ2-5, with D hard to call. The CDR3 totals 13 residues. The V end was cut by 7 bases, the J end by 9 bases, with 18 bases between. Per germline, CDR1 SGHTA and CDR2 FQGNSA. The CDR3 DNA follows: TGTGCCAGCATGGCGCCGAACCTTGTGGCCCAGTACTTC. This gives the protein CASMAPNLVAQYF.

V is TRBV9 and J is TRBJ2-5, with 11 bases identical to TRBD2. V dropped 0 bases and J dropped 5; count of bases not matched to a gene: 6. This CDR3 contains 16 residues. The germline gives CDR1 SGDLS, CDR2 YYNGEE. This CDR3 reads CASSVGLAGGRETQYF. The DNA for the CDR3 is TGTGCCAGCAGCGTAGGGCTAGCGGGAGGCCGGGAGACCCAGTACTTC.

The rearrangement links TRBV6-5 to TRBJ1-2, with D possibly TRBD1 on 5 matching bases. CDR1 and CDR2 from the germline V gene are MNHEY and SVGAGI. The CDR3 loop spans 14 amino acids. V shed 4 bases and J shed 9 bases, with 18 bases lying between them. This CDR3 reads CASSSSRTIPSYTF. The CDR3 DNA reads TGTGCCAGCAGTTCCTCTCGGACAATTCCTAGCTACACCTTC.

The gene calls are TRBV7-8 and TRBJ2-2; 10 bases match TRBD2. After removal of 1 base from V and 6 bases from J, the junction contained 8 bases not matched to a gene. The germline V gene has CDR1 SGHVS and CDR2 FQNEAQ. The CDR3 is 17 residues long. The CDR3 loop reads CASSLVAGGPLAGELFF. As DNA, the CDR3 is TGTGCCAGCAGCTTAGTAGCGGGAGGCCCCCTCGCCGGGGAGCTGTTTTTT.